The rows below give T cell receptor beta chains drawn from one sample of a study of shared clonotypes between healthy human individuals. TCRdb's copy holds only in-frame clones and misses some; the assay was immunoSEQ multiplex PCR. The data hold around 2,000,000 clones, with about 93% observed a single time. The specimen was naive CD8+ T cells from PBMCs. The origin of the receptors is a man aged 18 to 29 in good health. Some clones in this sample may be carry-over from other donors' samples. CDR3s include the opening cysteine and the closing phenylalanine or tryptophan. D genes are given only for firm matches. Some rows have no size entry. The others give once, few or many, or a class for an expanded clone.

TRBV9,.,.,TRBJ1-1,TGTGCCAGCAGCCCCCGTGCGTACAGGGATATGAACACTGAAGCTTTCTTT,CASSPRAYRDMNTEAFF
TRBV29-1,.,.,TRBJ1-1,TGCAGCGTTGTGAGCACCAACACTGAAGCTTTCTTT,CSVVSTNTEAFF
TRBV7-2,.,.,TRBJ2-2,TGTGCCAGCAGTTCGGAGGCAGAGAACACCGGGGAGCTGTTTTTT,CASSSEAENTGELFF
TRBV7-9,.,once,TRBJ2-6,TGTGCCAGCAGCTTAACTGGGTCTGGGGCCAACGTCCTGACTTTC,CASSLTGSGANVLTF
TRBV29-1,.,few,TRBJ1-1,TGCAGCGTCCTACCGACAAAGGGGGGGATGAACACTGAAGCTTTCTTT,CSVLPTKGGMNTEAFF
TRBV7-3,.,.,TRBJ1-1,TGTGCCAGCAGCGCGAGGGAGGCCTCAGGAGCTTTCTTT,CASSAREASGAFF
TRBV5-1,TRBD2,.,TRBJ2-5,TGCGCCAGCAGCTTGGCCCCCACTTTGGTTAGCGGGAGTCCAGGGGAGACCCAGTACTTC,CASSLAPTLVSGSPGETQYF
TRBV28,TRBD1,.,TRBJ1-5,TGTGCCAGCAGCCTCAAGACAGGGTTACAGCCCCAGCATTTT,CASSLKTGLQPQHF
TRBV7-8,.,.,TRBJ2-7,TGTGCCAGCAGCTTAGCCCCGCAGGGGATGCTCTACGAGCAGTACTTC,CASSLAPQGMLYEQYF
TRBV28,.,.,TRBJ2-2,TGTGCCAGCAGTCATAACACCGGGGAGCTGTTTTTT,CASSHNTGELFF
TRBV7-9,TRBD2,.,TRBJ2-7,TGTGCCAGCAGCCCCCCGGGGGCGGGAGGGTCCTACGAGCAGTACTTC,CASSPPGAGGSYEQYF
TRBV28,TRBD2,.,TRBJ2-3,TGTGCCAGCAGTTCAACCCGACTACTAGCGGGGATCACAGATACGCAGTATTTT,CASSSTRLLAGITDTQYF
TRBV2,TRBD1,.,TRBJ2-4,TGTGCCAGCAGTGGGGGACAGGGGGACATTCAGTACTTC,CASSGGQGDIQYF
TRBV19,.,.,TRBJ1-5,TGTGCCAGTAGTATGGGCCTCGGAGGGGGTCAGCCCCAGCATTTT,CASSMGLGGGQPQHF
TRBV7-9,.,.,TRBJ2-1,TGTGCCAGCAGCTTAGCGGGAGGCAAGTTGAATGAGCAGTTCTTC,CASSLAGGKLNEQFF
TRBV4-1,.,.,TRBJ1-4,TGCGCCAGCAGCCAACAGGGGCCCGGGGCCGGTGAAAAACTGTTTTTT,CASSQQGPGAGEKLFF
TRBV29-1,.,.,TRBJ2-7,TGCAGCGCAACGACAGGATACGAGCAGTACTTC,CSATTGYEQYF
TRBV7-9,TRBD2,.,TRBJ2-2,TGTGCCAGCAGCTTAGCGGGAGGGGTCCTCTTGAACACCGGGGAGCTGTTTTTT,CASSLAGGVLLNTGELFF
TRBV4-3,TRBD2,.,TRBJ2-1,TGCGCCAGCAGCCCGGGACTAGCGGTTTACAATGAGCAGTTCTTC,CASSPGLAVYNEQFF
TRBV9,.,.,TRBJ2-3,TGTGCCAGCAGCGTAGGGGGTAGCCTCACAGATACGCAGTATTTT,CASSVGGSLTDTQYF
TRBV27,TRBD1,.,TRBJ2-5,TGTGCCAGCAGTTTCCGGGACAGGGACACCACCCAGTACTTC,CASSFRDRDTTQYF
TRBV19,.,.,TRBJ1-2,TGTGCCAGTAGTATTGGGGGAACTGGCTACACCTTC,CASSIGGTGYTF
TRBV6-5,.,.,TRBJ2-5,TGTGCCAGCAGTTACTCGACCCTGGAAGAGACCCAGTACTTC,CASSYSTLEETQYF
TRBV28,.,.,TRBJ1-1,TGTGCCAGCAGTTTTGATTTGAACACTGAAGCTTTCTTT,CASSFDLNTEAFF
TRBV6-1,.,.,TRBJ2-1,TGTGCCAGCAGTGAAGCGCTGGGGTACAATGAGCAGTTCTTC,CASSEALGYNEQFF
TRBV18,.,.,TRBJ1-1,TGTGCCAGCTCCCCCGGGGGGGTGGGGAGCACTGAAGCTTTCTTT,CASSPGGVGSTEAFF
TRBV21-1,.,.,TRBJ1-3,TGTGCCAGCAGCAAAGACAGGCCAGAGGCTGGAAACACCATATATTTT,CASSKDRPEAGNTIYF
TRBV5-1,.,.,TRBJ2-7,TGCGCCAGCAGCTCAGTCGGGTGGGACGAGCAGTACTTC,CASSSVGWDEQYF
TRBV27,.,.,TRBJ1-5,TGTGCCAGCAGTTTAAAGGCAGGGCAATATAGCAATCAGCCCCAGCATTTT,CASSLKAGQYSNQPQHF
TRBV19,TRBD2,.,TRBJ2-2,TGTGCCAGTAGGAGCCGGGAGGCAGGGTACACCGGGGAGCTGTTTTTT,CASRSREAGYTGELFF
TRBV7-7,TRBD1,.,TRBJ2-1,TGTGCCAGCAGCCGGGCCCCCGGGACAGGGAACCTTAATGAGCAGTTCTTC,CASSRAPGTGNLNEQFF
TRBV7-9,TRBD2,.,TRBJ2-7,TGTGCCAGCAGCACGAGGACTAGCGGGAGGGCCCAAACTCCCTACGAGCAGTACTTC,CASSTRTSGRAQTPYEQYF
TRBV7-9,.,.,TRBJ1-1,TGTGCCACGTTAGAAGGTATTGAAGCTTTCTTT,CATLEGIEAFF
TRBV6-1,TRBD1,.,TRBJ1-1,TGTGCCAGCAGACCGGACAGGGGCGGCACTGAAGCTTTCTTT,CASRPDRGGTEAFF
TRBV4-2,.,.,TRBJ2-1,TGTGCCAGCAGCCAAGAGTATGGGGGGAGGTCCTACAATGAGCAGTTCTTC,CASSQEYGGRSYNEQFF
TRBV7-9,.,.,TRBJ2-5,TGTGCCAGCAGCACTCACAGGGTCCAGCCAGAGACCCAGTACTTC,CASSTHRVQPETQYF
TRBV27,.,.,TRBJ1-5,TGTGCCAGCAGTGCATGGGGGGTCAATCAGCCCCAGCATTTT,CASSAWGVNQPQHF
TRBV6-4,TRBD1,once,TRBJ2-1,TGTGCCAGCAGTGCCTCGGACAGGGCCAATGAGCAGTTCTTC,CASSASDRANEQFF
TRBV7-2,TRBD2,.,TRBJ2-1,TGTGCCAGCACCTTAGGGGGGACTAGTCGCGATGAGCAGTTCTTC,CASTLGGTSRDEQFF
TRBV6-5,.,.,TRBJ1-2,TGTGCCAGCAGTTACTGGGGAGGAAACTATGGCTACACCTTC,CASSYWGGNYGYTF
TRBV19,.,.,TRBJ1-1,TGTGCCAGTAGTATTGTTCAGGGGATGAACACTGAAGCTTTCTTT,CASSIVQGMNTEAFF
TRBV19,.,.,TRBJ1-4,TGTGCCAGTATCGGGACAAGCGGAAAACTGTTTTTT,CASIGTSGKLFF
TRBV27,.,.,TRBJ2-3,TGTGCCAGCAGTTTACCCGGGGGAGGCACAGATACGCAGTATTTT,CASSLPGGGTDTQYF
TRBV4-2,TRBD2,.,TRBJ2-1,TGTGCCAGCAGCCCCTCGCGTAGCGGGAGGAGGAATGAGCAGTTCTTC,CASSPSRSGRRNEQFF
TRBV29-1,.,once,TRBJ1-4,TGCAGCGCGGCCGAGGGCAGGGACTTCCTAAATGAAAAACTGTTTTTT,CSAAEGRDFLNEKLFF
TRBV5-1,TRBD1,.,TRBJ2-7,TGCGCCAGCAGCTCCCAGGACAGGGGGCGCGCCTACGAGCAGTACTTC,CASSSQDRGRAYEQYF
TRBV15,.,.,TRBJ2-5,TGTGCCACCAGCAGAGAGCGGCGGCAAGAGACCCAGTACTTC,CATSRERRQETQYF
TRBV7-8,TRBD2,.,TRBJ2-7,TGTGCCAGCAGCTCACCCGGACTAGCGGGAACCACACTATACGAGCAGTACTTC,CASSSPGLAGTTLYEQYF
TRBV5-1,.,.,TRBJ2-1,TGCGCCAGCAGCTTGGCTGGGGGGGCTTACAATGAGCAGTTCTTC,CASSLAGGAYNEQFF
TRBV6-1,.,.,TRBJ1-5,TGTGCCAGCAGTGAAGCGCTTCTGATTTATAGCAATCAGCCCCAGCATTTT,CASSEALLIYSNQPQHF